Below, 13 T cell receptor beta chains from the same sample are listed, as sequenced in a study of blood T cells in healthy people across ages. For the second PCR, which ran for roughly 6 to 11 cycles, a sample-barcoded 5' primer and a J-beta primer mix were used. One entry per CDR3 protein results from TCRdb running MiXCR on the 5' RACE reads. The sample lists around 1.5 million distinct CDR3 sequences; almost 35% were seen once. Sequencing input: blood. These receptor sequences come from a woman aged 25 to 39 in good health.

A remark on this clonotype: A read error may account for a junction end that differs from germline. The chain combines TRBV6-2 or TRBV6-3 with TRBJ1-5; the D is unclear. The CDR3 spans 13 residues. Germline CDR1 MNHEY, CDR2 SVGEGT. CDR3 in amino acids: CASNSLGGQLQHF. The CDR3 nucleotides are TGTGCCAGCAATTCCCTTGGCGGGCAGCTCCAGCATTTT.

This clonotype has ten or more counts. The chain employs TRBV20-1 and TRBJ2-5; D is perhaps TRBD1 (5 bases). Germline CDR1 DFQATT, CDR2 SNEGSKA (reference sequence). Trimming left V 0 bases short and J 5 bases short, with 19 bases between. This CDR3 region has 16 residues. Written as DNA, the CDR3 is TGCAGTGCTAGAGATTACGTCAGGGATGGCGGTGAGACCCAGTACTTC. Translating it yields CSARDYVRDGGETQYF.

V and J are TRBV29-1 and TRBJ1-3; D is ambiguous. Germline V gene lookup returns CDR1 SQVTM and CDR2 ANQGSEA. Between the trimmed V and J ends, which lost 7 bases and 0 bases, there was a span of 10 bases. This CDR3 is 13 amino acids long. CDR3 loop: CSASLGSGNTIYF. CDR3 bases: TGCAGCGCGTCCTTGGGCTCTGGAAACACCATATATTTT.

As regards this clonotype: Possible read error: a much larger clone is one base away. This chain joins TRBV12-3 or TRBV12-4 and TRBJ2-7, with 7 bases identical to TRBD1. The CDR3 is 15 amino acids. The CDR3 region is CASSLVGQVSCEQYF. The CDR3 nucleotides are TGTGCCAGCAGTTTAGTTGGACAGGTATCCTGCGAGCAGTACTTC.

This clonotype was seen more than once but under ten times. The chain carries TRBV12-3 or TRBV12-4 and TRBJ1-1; D not resolved. The CDR3 totals 13 residues. V gave up 5 bases and J gave up 0 bases, with 7 bases separating them. CDR3 sequence reads: CASSPYMNTEAFF. DNA of the CDR3: TGTGCCAGCAGTCCGTACATGAACACTGAAGCTTTCTTT.

Concerning this clonotype itself: At one end the junction does not follow the germline gene, possibly because of a read error. In DNA form, the CDR3 reads TGTGCCAGCAGAGGTCAGGGGGATAACTATGGCTGCACCTTC. Translation gives CASRGQGDNYGCTF. V and J are TRBV6-6 and TRBJ1-2, with TRBD1 matching over 7 bases. The CDR3 spans 14 residues. Looked up from germline, CDR1 is MNHNY and CDR2 is SVGAGI (reference sequence).

This clonotype was observed a handful of times. CDR3 sequence: CASSQQGTPGDSPLHF. CDR3 DNA sequence: TGCGCCAGCAGCCAACAGGGGACGCCTGGGGATTCACCCCTCCACTTT. The chain uses TRBV4-1 and TRBJ1-6, with D maybe TRBD1 (6 bases). The CDR3 is made up of 16 amino acids. V was trimmed by 2 bases and J by 8 bases, leaving 16 bases between them. Germline CDR1 is MGHRA and CDR2 is YSYEKL.

This chain links TRBV6-2 or TRBV6-3 with TRBJ2-7, with D tentatively TRBD1 or TRBD2 (5 bases each). V shed 3 bases and J shed 0 bases, with 15 bases lying between them. In germline, CDR1 is MNHEY, CDR2 SVGEGT. The CDR3 contains 16 residues. The CDR3 reads CASSYPRGGSSYEQYF. CDR3 nucleotides: TGTGCCAGCAGTTATCCGAGGGGCGGATCCTCCTACGAGCAGTACTTC.

The table lists this clonotype with a few counts. The genes are TRBV5-6 and TRBJ2-1; D uncertain. This CDR3 comprises 15 residues. Germline lookup yields CDR1 SGHDT and CDR2 YYEEEE. Trimming shortened V by 0 bases and J by 2 bases, and 9 bases separated the two germline ends. The CDR3 loop is CASSLGSEPYNEQFF. The CDR3 DNA follows: TGTGCCAGCAGCTTGGGATCAGAACCCTACAATGAGCAGTTCTTC.

The genes are TRBV6-1 and TRBJ1-5; D ambiguous. The CDR3 is made up of 15 amino acids. The V end lost 4 bases, the J end lost 0 bases, and 10 bases lay between the germline ends. Germline V gene sequence: CDR1 MNHNS, CDR2 SASEGT. The CDR3 nucleotides are TGTGCCAGCAGTGCGATAGATAATAGCAATCAGCCCCAGCATTTT. As protein: CASSAIDNSNQPQHF.

The rearrangement links TRBV12-3 or TRBV12-4 to TRBJ1-2; weak D call: TRBD1 (6 bases). The CDR3 length is 15 residues. Trimming cost V 3 bases and J 4 bases, with 15 bases left between them. CDR3 coding DNA: TGTGCCAGCAGTTTTAGTGCGGGGGGGCTCTATGGCTACACCTTC. Its translation: CASSFSAGGLYGYTF.

This clonotype occurred a few times. The chain links TRBV6-1 to TRBJ2-1, with D perhaps TRBD2 (5 bases). This CDR3 is 14 amino acids long. Germline V gene lookup returns CDR1 MNHNS and CDR2 SASEGT. The V end was cut by 3 bases, the J end by 5 bases, with 11 bases between. The CDR3 sequence: CASSEMFGDNEQFF. The CDR3 region has the DNA TGTGCCAGCAGTGAGATGTTCGGGGACAATGAGCAGTTCTTC.

The chain has TRBV7-9 and TRBJ1-2; D call uncertain. The CDR3 consists of 14 residues. The V and J ends lost 5 bases and 0 bases respectively, with 10 bases between them. The germline V gene has CDR1 SEHNR and CDR2 FQNEAQ (reference sequence). The CDR3 DNA is TGTGCCAGCAGCCCAGACACTTCTAACTATGGCTACACCTTC. Translated: CASSPDTSNYGYTF. The full variable domain, completed using reference TRBV7-9 and TRBJ1-2, is DTGVSQNPRHKITKRGQNVTFRCDPISEHNRLYWYRQTLGQGPEFLTYFQNEAQLEKSRLLSDRFSAERPKGSFSTLEIQRTEQGDSAMYLCASSPDTSNYGYTFGSGTRLTVV.